The following is a TCR beta chain sequence with its context. This entry belongs to a study of blood T cell repertoires in COVID-19. Looking at the study overall: Sources were T cells, B-cell-depleted T cells, or PBMCs; the material itself was cDNA or gDNA.

Germline V gene sequence: CDR1 SEHNR, CDR2 FQNEAQ (reference sequence). Trimming pared 2 bases from V and 0 bases from J, leaving 6 bases between. The CDR3 spans 14 residues. Per the study methods: How many nucleated cells were present was estimated from reference gene primer amplification. Produced via immunoSEQ multiplex PCR; TCRdb's table is partial and in-frame only. V, J and clone size are those of that table, while D and trimming were read from the DNA. The table shows approximately 150,000 clones, with approximately 85% occurring only once. This TCR derives from a man aged 60 to 75 with active or convalescent COVID-19. This chain joins TRBV7-9 and TRBJ2-3; no clear D gene. Sequencing was done on a sample of peripheral blood. The CDR3 region is CASSLIFSTDTQYF. Written as DNA, the CDR3 is TGTGCCAGCAGCTTAATATTTAGCACAGATACGCAGTATTTT.